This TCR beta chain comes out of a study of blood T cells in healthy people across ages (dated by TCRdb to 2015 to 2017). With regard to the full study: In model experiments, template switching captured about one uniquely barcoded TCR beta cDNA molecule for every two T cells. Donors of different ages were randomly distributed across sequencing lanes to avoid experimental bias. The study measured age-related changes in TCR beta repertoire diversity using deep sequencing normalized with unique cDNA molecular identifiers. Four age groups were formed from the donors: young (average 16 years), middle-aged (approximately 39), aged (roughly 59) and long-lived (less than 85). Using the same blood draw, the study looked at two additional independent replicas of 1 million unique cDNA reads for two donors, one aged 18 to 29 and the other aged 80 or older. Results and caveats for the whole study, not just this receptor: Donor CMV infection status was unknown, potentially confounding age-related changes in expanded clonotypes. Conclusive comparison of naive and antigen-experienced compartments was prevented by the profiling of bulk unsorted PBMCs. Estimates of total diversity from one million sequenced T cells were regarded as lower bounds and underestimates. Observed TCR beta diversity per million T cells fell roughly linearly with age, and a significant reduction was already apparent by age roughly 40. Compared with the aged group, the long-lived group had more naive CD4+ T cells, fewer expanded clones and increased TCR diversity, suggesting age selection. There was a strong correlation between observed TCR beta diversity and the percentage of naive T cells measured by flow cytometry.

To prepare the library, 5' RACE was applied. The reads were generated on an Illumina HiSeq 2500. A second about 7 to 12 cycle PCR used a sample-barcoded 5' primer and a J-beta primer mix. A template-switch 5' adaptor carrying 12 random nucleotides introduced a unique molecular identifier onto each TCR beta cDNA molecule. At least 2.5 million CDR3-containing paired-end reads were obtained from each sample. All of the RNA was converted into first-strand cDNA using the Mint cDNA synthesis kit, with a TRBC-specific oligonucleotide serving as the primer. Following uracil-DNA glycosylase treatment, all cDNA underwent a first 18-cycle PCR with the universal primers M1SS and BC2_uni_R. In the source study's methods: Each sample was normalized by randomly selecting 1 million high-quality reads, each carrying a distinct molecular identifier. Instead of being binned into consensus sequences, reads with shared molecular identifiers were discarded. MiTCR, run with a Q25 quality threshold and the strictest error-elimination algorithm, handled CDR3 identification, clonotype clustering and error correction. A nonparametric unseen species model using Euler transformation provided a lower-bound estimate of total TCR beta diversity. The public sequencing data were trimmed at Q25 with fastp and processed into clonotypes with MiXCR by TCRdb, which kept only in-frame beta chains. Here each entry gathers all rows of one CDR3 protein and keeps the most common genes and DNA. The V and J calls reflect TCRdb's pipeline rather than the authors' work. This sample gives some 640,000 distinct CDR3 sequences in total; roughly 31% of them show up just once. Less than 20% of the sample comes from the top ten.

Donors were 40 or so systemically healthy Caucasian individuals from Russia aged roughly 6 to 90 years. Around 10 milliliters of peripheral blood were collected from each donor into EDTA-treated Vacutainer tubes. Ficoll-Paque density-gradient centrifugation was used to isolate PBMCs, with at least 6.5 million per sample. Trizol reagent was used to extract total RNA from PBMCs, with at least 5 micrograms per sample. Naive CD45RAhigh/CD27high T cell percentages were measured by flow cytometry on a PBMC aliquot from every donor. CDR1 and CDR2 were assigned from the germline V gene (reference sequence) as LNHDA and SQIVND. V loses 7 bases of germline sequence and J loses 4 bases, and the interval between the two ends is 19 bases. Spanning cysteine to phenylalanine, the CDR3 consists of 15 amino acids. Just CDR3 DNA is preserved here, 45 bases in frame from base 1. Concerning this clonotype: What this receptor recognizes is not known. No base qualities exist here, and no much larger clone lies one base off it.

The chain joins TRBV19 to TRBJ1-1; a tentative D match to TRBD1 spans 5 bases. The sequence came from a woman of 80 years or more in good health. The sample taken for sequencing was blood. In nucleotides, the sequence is TGTGCCAGTACCCTCGACCCACTCGGGGGCACTGAAGCTTTCTTT. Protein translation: CASTLDPLGGTEAFF.